What follows are 30 T cell receptor beta chains derived from one specimen sequenced in a study of shared clonotypes between healthy human individuals. The repertoire was sequenced with immunoSEQ multiplex PCR; TCRdb's copy has only in-frame clones and lacks some. The sample consists of nearly 1,000,000 clones, 76% of them appearing once. The specimen was memory CD4+ T cells sorted from blood. Subset here: CD45RA-negative fraction. The source of these receptors is a man aged 18 to 29 in good health.

This clone was seen many times. The identical CDR3 is also encoded by other nucleotide sequences in the sample. V usage is TRBV5-1 and J usage is TRBJ2-7; no definite D call. This CDR3 is built from 11 residues. Germline V gene data show CDR1 as SGHRS and CDR2 as YFSETQ. The V and J ends lost 3 bases and 0 bases respectively, with 1 base between them. The CDR3 reads CASSSSYEQYF. CDR3 nucleotide sequence: TGCGCCAGCAGCTCCTCCTACGAGCAGTACTTC.

The chain has TRBV9 and TRBJ1-2, with unresolved D. This CDR3 is 15 amino acids long. CDR1 is SGDLS, CDR2 YYNGEE, per germline. Trimming took 4 bases from V and 7 from J, leaving 20 bases between them. The CDR3, as DNA: TGTGCCAGCAGCCAAGATTCGGGGTTTGTTACTGGCTACACCTTC. Its protein is CASSQDSGFVTGYTF.

The chain employs TRBV6-1 and TRBJ2-7; D gene unclear. The CDR3 runs 14 residues. CDR1 MNHNS and CDR2 SASEGT come from the germline V gene. Trimming pared 5 bases from V and 3 bases from J, leaving 14 bases between. The CDR3 coding sequence is TGTGCCAGCAGTAAAGGGCCGCAAAACTACGAGCAGTACTTC. Its translation: CASSKGPQNYEQYF.

This clone was found a few times. J is TRBJ1-2 and V is TRBV7-9; possible D gene TRBD1, 5 bases. CDR3 length: 14 residues. Germline-derived CDR1 and CDR2 are SEHNR and FQNEAQ (reference sequence). Trimming removed 5 bases at V and 7 bases at J, with 17 bases between. CDR3 in DNA: TGTGCCAGCAGCCCCGGGACCTCGGTGGGTGGCTACACCTTC. Translating gives CASSPGTSVGGYTF.

The rearrangement joins TRBV29-1 to TRBJ2-3, with 7 nucleotides matching TRBD1. CDR3 size: 12 residues. V lost 6 bases and J lost 4; bases outside the gene matches: 4. Germline V CDR1 and CDR2: SQVTM, ANQGSEA. The CDR3 here is CSVTGWSDTQYF. The CDR3 DNA sequence: TGCAGCGTGACAGGGTGGTCAGATACGCAGTATTTT.

This chain connects TRBV7-2 to TRBJ1-1; 10 bases fit TRBD1. Trimming at V came to 5 bases and at J to 8 bases, leaving 11 bases not matched to a gene. This CDR3 has 15 residues. Germline V gene data show CDR1 as SGHTA and CDR2 as FQGNSA. For the CDR3, the DNA is TGTGCCAGCAGCCTCGGACCAGGACAGGGGGTCGAAGCTTTCTTT. It codes for CASSLGPGQGVEAFF.

V usage is TRBV5-4 and J usage is TRBJ2-5; 8 bases are shared with TRBD2. Germline loops: CDR1 SGHNT, CDR2 YYREEE (reference sequence). The CDR3 loop spans 15 amino acids. V was clipped by 0 bases and J by 5 bases; unmatched bases: 6. Here the CDR3 reads CASSLETGGLETQYF. The CDR3 DNA reads TGTGCCAGCAGCTTGGAGACGGGGGGGTTGGAGACCCAGTACTTC. Full variable domain (rest looked up from reference TRBV5-4 and TRBJ2-5): ETGVTQSPTHLIKTRGQQVTLRCSSQSGHNTVSWYQQALGQGPQFIFQYYREEENGRGNFPPRFSGLQFPNYSSELNVNALELDDSALYLCASSLETGGLETQYFGPGTRLLVL.

The rearrangement links TRBV5-1 to TRBJ2-2; 9 nucleotides match TRBD1. Germline assignment: CDR1 SGHRS and CDR2 YFSETQ. Unmatched junction bases numbered 20, after V lost 4 bases and J lost 1 base. The CDR3 is 21 amino acids. In DNA, the CDR3 is TGCGCCAGCAGCCCCGAGGGCGGGACAGGGTGGCGGAGCGGGAACACCGGGGAGCTGTTTTTT. It yields the protein CASSPEGGTGWRSGNTGELFF.

The chain has TRBV19 and TRBJ1-5; no definite D call. The V gene lost 4 bases and the J gene lost 1 base, with 14 bases spanning the gap. Germline CDR1 and CDR2: LNHDA and SQIVND (reference sequence). The CDR3 loop spans 16 amino acids. CDR3 sequence reads: CASSRSQAASNQPQHF. The CDR3 region has the DNA TGTGCCAGTAGTAGGTCCCAGGCTGCCAGCAATCAGCCCCAGCATTTT.

The chain links TRBV2 to TRBJ2-1; TRBD2 matches at 7 bases. Germline CDR1 and CDR2: SNHLY and FYNNEI. The CDR3 has 15 amino acids. The V and J ends lost 4 bases and 0 bases, in that order; junction bases with no gene match: 3. The DNA for the CDR3 is TGTGCCAGCAGTGGCGGGACTACCTCCTACAATGAGCAGTTCTTC. It translates to CASSGGTTSYNEQFF.

The J gene is TRBJ2-7, the V gene TRBV18, with unresolved D. The CDR3 spans 15 residues. V lost 5 bases, J lost 1 base, and 15 bases lay in between. In germline, CDR1 is KGHSH, CDR2 LQKENI. The CDR3 coding sequence is TGTGCCAGCTCAGGAACAAGAGTTTCATCCTACGAGCAGTACTTC. Its protein product is CASSGTRVSSYEQYF.

The chain combines TRBV6-1 with TRBJ2-1; D gene unclear. Germline CDR1 reads MNHNS; CDR2 reads SASEGT. CDR3 length equals 12 residues. Trimming took off 6 bases at V and 9 bases at J, with 12 bases between the two ends. The chain's CDR3 is CASRSNGPEQFF. CDR3 bases: TGTGCCAGCAGATCAAATGGGCCTGAGCAGTTCTTC.

The chain employs TRBV27 and TRBJ1-3; D not resolved. CDR3 size: 13 residues. Germline values: CDR1 MNHEY, CDR2 SMNVEV (reference sequence). Trimming pared 6 bases from V and 2 bases from J, leaving 8 bases between. CDR3 coding DNA: TGTGCCAGCAGGGGTTTGGCTGGAAACACCATATATTTT. This translates into CASRGLAGNTIYF.

At least ten counts were recorded for this clone. V gene TRBV6-1 combines with J gene TRBJ2-6; D not certain. CDR1 and CDR2 (germline): MNHNS, SASEGT. CDR3 length: 15 residues. The ends were cut back, 2 bases at V and 0 bases at J, with 5 bases in the middle. The CDR3 DNA follows: TGTGCCAGCAGTGAAAGACCCTCTGGGGCCAACGTCCTGACTTTC. Translated: CASSERPSGANVLTF.

There are a few counts of this clone. The J gene is TRBJ2-7, the V gene TRBV14, with D possibly being TRBD1 (6 bases). Trimming left V 5 bases short and J 8 bases short, with 13 bases between. Looked up from germline, CDR1 is SGHDN and CDR2 is FVKESK. The CDR3 contains 12 residues. CDR3 residues: CASSTNRAQQYF. In nucleotides, the CDR3 is TGTGCCAGCAGCACAAACAGGGCACAGCAGTACTTC.

This clone was seen just once. The same CDR3 also results from other DNA sequences found in this sample. The V and J genes are TRBV6-6 and TRBJ1-1; maybe TRBD1 (5 bases). Looked up from germline, CDR1 is MNHNY and CDR2 is SVGAGI (reference sequence). Trimming cost V 0 bases and J 6 bases, with 11 bases left between them. This CDR3 comprises 14 residues. The CDR3 bases are TGTGCCAGCAGTTACTCCGGGGGGAAGGCTGAAGCTTTCTTT. Residues: CASSYSGGKAEAFF.

The chain has TRBV7-2 and TRBJ1-6; D not resolved. CDR3 length: 18 residues. Looked up from germline, CDR1 is SGHTA and CDR2 is FQGNSA. V lost 1 base and J lost 0, with 13 bases in between. DNA for the CDR3: TGTGCCAGCAGCTTAGGTTATCTGGGGAGCTCCTATAATTCACCCCTCCACTTT. Translation: CASSLGYLGSSYNSPLHF.

The chain is built from TRBV11-2 and TRBJ2-3; 8 nucleotides line up with TRBD2. The trim removed 6 bases at V and 1 base at J, leaving 12 bases unmatched. Germline V lookup: CDR1 SGHAT, CDR2 FQNNGV. This CDR3 comprises 17 residues. The CDR3 nucleotides read TGTGCCAGCAGGTTAACGGGGGGGAAATCTCGCACAGATACGCAGTATTTT. Its translation is CASRLTGGKSRTDTQYF.

The J gene is TRBJ2-3, the V gene TRBV2; the D gene is possibly TRBD2 (6 bases). Trimming removed 7 bases from V and 0 bases from J, with 11 bases in between. This CDR3 has 14 amino acids. The germline V gene has CDR1 SNHLY and CDR2 FYNNEI. CDR3 in amino acids: CASTFAGSTDTQYF. CDR3 sequence (DNA): TGTGCCAGCACTTTCGCGGGAAGCACAGATACGCAGTATTTT.

The chain carries TRBV18 and TRBJ1-1, with D possibly being TRBD1 (6 bases). The V end was cut by 7 bases, the J end by 1 base, with 16 bases between. Germline assignment: CDR1 KGHSH and CDR2 LQKENI. CDR3 length: 15 amino acids. CDR3 coding DNA: TGTGCCAGCTTATACGGGGGGCAGGGGAACACTGAAGCTTTCTTT. Translation: CASLYGGQGNTEAFF.

The chain uses TRBV7-9 and TRBJ1-1; perhaps TRBD1 as D (5 bases). CDR1 and CDR2 (germline): SEHNR, FQNEAQ (reference sequence). Trimming removed 8 bases from V and 1 base from J, with 11 bases in between. This CDR3 has 13 amino acids. CDR3 nucleotides: TGTGCCAGCTTGGGGCAGGGGAACACTGAAGCTTTCTTT. This encodes CASLGQGNTEAFF.

This chain connects TRBV6-5 to TRBJ1-5; no clear D gene. The CDR3 length is 11 residues. Germline V gene lookup returns CDR1 MNHEY and CDR2 SVGAGI. Trimming pared 8 bases from V and 5 bases from J, leaving 7 bases between. CDR3 coding DNA: TGTGCCAGCGGTGACGATCAGCCCCAGCATTTT. Its protein is CASGDDQPQHF.

V gene TRBV18 combines with J gene TRBJ1-3; a weak D match, TRBD1 (6 bases). The length of the CDR3 is 13 residues. Germline V CDR1 and CDR2: KGHSH, LQKENI. Trimming pared 2 bases from V and 6 bases from J, leaving 8 bases between. The CDR3 DNA reads as TGTGCCAGCTCACCAGCAGGGGAAAACACCATATATTTT. It translates to CASSPAGENTIYF.

The gene calls are TRBV10-2 and TRBJ2-7, with TRBD1 identical over 10 bases. CDR3 length equals 16 residues. Germline CDR1 reads WSHSY; CDR2 reads SAAADI. V lost 6 bases and J lost 2; bases outside the gene matches: 10. The DNA of the CDR3 is TGCGCCAGCAGGGATGGAGGACAGGGGGTAACCTACGAGCAGTACTTC. It encodes CASRDGGQGVTYEQYF.

CDR3 amino acids: CASSQQGNEQYF. The DNA of the CDR3 is TGTGCCAGCAGTCAACAGGGGAACGAGCAGTACTTC. The rearrangement uses TRBV28 and TRBJ2-7; 7 bases match TRBD1. Germline CDR1 is MDHEN and CDR2 is SYDVKM. The CDR3 has 12 residues. V shed 5 bases, J shed 5 bases, and the junction held 3 bases outside the gene matches. The full variable domain, in which reference TRBV28 and TRBJ2-7 provide the parts outside the CDR3, is DVKVTQSSRYLVKRTGEKVFLECVQDMDHENMFWYRQDPGLGLRLIYFSYDVKMKEKGDIPEGYSVSREKKERFSLILESASTNQTSMYLCASSQQGNEQYFGPGTRLTVT.

The rearrangement joins TRBV19 to TRBJ1-1; D might be TRBD1 (5 bases). Per germline, CDR1 LNHDA and CDR2 SQIVND (reference sequence). The CDR3 has 13 residues. The V gene lost 0 bases and the J gene lost 9 bases, with 11 bases spanning the gap. CDR3 loop: CASSIEAGTKAFF. In DNA form, the CDR3 reads TGTGCCAGTAGTATAGAAGCAGGGACTAAAGCTTTCTTT.

The chain uses TRBV27 and TRBJ1-5, with D possibly TRBD1 on 5 matching bases. Germline V gene lookup returns CDR1 MNHEY and CDR2 SMNVEV (reference sequence). This CDR3 region has 15 residues. V was shortened by 6 bases and J by 3 bases, with 15 bases between the two germline ends. In DNA, the CDR3 is TGTGCCAGCAGCCCCCAGCCAGGGCCCAATCAGCCCCAGCATTTT. Its translation is CASSPQPGPNQPQHF.

CDR3 protein: CASSPQSGAQSHTEAFF. The CDR3 DNA follows: TGTGCCAGTAGCCCTCAGAGCGGGGCCCAATCCCACACTGAAGCTTTCTTT. The chain couples TRBV19 to TRBJ1-1; D is perhaps TRBD1 (5 bases). Germline V gene lookup returns CDR1 LNHDA and CDR2 SQIVND (reference sequence). Deletions cut 6 bases from V and 3 bases from J, with 23 bases between. The CDR3 is 17 amino acids.

This sequence joins TRBV5-1 and TRBJ1-3; D gene uncertain. The CDR3 is 13 amino acids. Germline CDR1 is SGHRS and CDR2 is YFSETQ. V lost 6 bases to trimming and J lost 4 bases, with 11 bases between them. CDR3 in amino acids: CASTLPGGNTIYF. As DNA, the CDR3 is TGCGCCAGCACTCTCCCGGGAGGAAACACCATATATTTT.

J is TRBJ1-1 and V is TRBV30; D is possibly TRBD1 (6 bases). The V gene's germline CDR1 is GTSNPN and CDR2 SVGIG (reference sequence). This CDR3 region has 16 residues. V shed 1 base and J shed 7 bases, with 22 bases lying between them. This CDR3 reads CAWSATGIRWGFEAFF. CDR3 DNA sequence: TGTGCCTGGAGTGCTACAGGGATAAGGTGGGGATTTGAAGCTTTCTTT.